The rows below give T cell receptor beta chains drawn from one sample of a study of T cell responses to AZD1222 COVID-19 vaccine. Here immunoSEQ multiplex PCR was the method, and the copy in TCRdb shows in-frame clones only, minus some. Of 150,000 or so clones detected, about 90% appear once; the ten largest clones hold 3.8%. This material consisted of peripheral blood, taken 28 days after the second AZD1222 dose. The receptors come from an adult who received the AZD1222 COVID-19 vaccine. Each CDR3 is given with its conserved first and last residue. D genes are given only for firm matches. Not all rows give a size; the values are once, few, many and, for expanded clones, a class.

v_gene: TRBV19
d_gene: .
abundance: .
j_gene: TRBJ1-2
CDR3aa: CATGVEGNYGYTF
CDR3nt: TGTGCCACGGGGGTAGAGGGGAACTATGGCTACACCTTC

v_gene: TRBV3-1/TRBV3-2
d_gene: .
abundance: .
j_gene: TRBJ1-5
CDR3aa: CASSLRQQRQPQHF
CDR3nt: TGTGCCAGCAGCCTAAGACAACAGAGGCAGCCCCAGCATTTT

v_gene: TRBV5-4
d_gene: .
abundance: few
j_gene: TRBJ2-1
CDR3aa: CASSLDGLGSGEQFF
CDR3nt: TGTGCCAGCAGCTTGGACGGACTCGGAAGTGGTGAGCAGTTCTTC

v_gene: TRBV18
d_gene: .
abundance: once
j_gene: TRBJ2-5
CDR3aa: CASSAETQYF
CDR3nt: TGTGCCAGCTCAGCAGAGACCCAGTACTTC

v_gene: TRBV12-3/TRBV12-4
d_gene: .
abundance: once
j_gene: TRBJ1-1
CDR3aa: CASSGPMNTEAFF
CDR3nt: TGTGCCAGCAGTGGGCCCATGAACACTGAAGCTTTCTTT

v_gene: TRBV6-2/TRBV6-3
d_gene: .
abundance: .
j_gene: TRBJ1-1
CDR3aa: CASSYDREDTEAFF
CDR3nt: TGTGCCAGCAGTTATGACAGAGAGGACACTGAAGCTTTCTTT

v_gene: TRBV7-2
d_gene: TRBD1
abundance: .
j_gene: TRBJ2-7
CDR3aa: CASSPAGQGAREQYF
CDR3nt: TGTGCCAGCAGCCCAGCGGGACAGGGGGCACGCGAGCAGTACTTC

v_gene: TRBV12-5
d_gene: .
abundance: once
j_gene: TRBJ2-2
CDR3aa: CASAHRLNTGELFF
CDR3nt: TGTGCTAGTGCCCACAGGCTGAACACCGGGGAGCTGTTTTTT

v_gene: TRBV11-2
d_gene: .
abundance: .
j_gene: TRBJ2-3
CDR3aa: CASSGPAADTQYF
CDR3nt: TGTGCCAGCAGCGGCCCAGCGGCGGATACGCAGTATTTT

v_gene: TRBV4-1
d_gene: TRBD2
abundance: .
j_gene: TRBJ2-2
CDR3aa: CASSPEAGSNTGELFF
CDR3nt: TGCGCCAGCAGCCCCGAAGCGGGGTCGAACACCGGGGAGCTGTTTTTT

v_gene: TRBV5-5
d_gene: TRBD1
abundance: .
j_gene: TRBJ1-4
CDR3aa: CASSFPTTGIQEKLFF
CDR3nt: TGTGCCAGCAGCTTCCCTACGACAGGGATTCAGGAAAAACTGTTTTTT

v_gene: TRBV14
d_gene: .
abundance: .
j_gene: TRBJ1-1
CDR3aa: CASSQDLQVEAFF
CDR3nt: TGTGCCAGCAGCCAAGATCTACAGGTTGAAGCTTTCTTT

v_gene: TRBV3-1/TRBV3-2
d_gene: TRBD1
abundance: .
j_gene: TRBJ1-1
CDR3aa: CASSRGQGTTEAFF
CDR3nt: TGTGCCAGCAGTCGGGGACAGGGAACGACTGAAGCTTTCTTT

v_gene: TRBV19
d_gene: .
abundance: .
j_gene: TRBJ1-5
CDR3aa: CASSNRGNQPQHF
CDR3nt: TGTGCCAGTAGTAACAGGGGCAATCAGCCCCAGCATTTT

v_gene: TRBV11-2
d_gene: TRBD2
abundance: .
j_gene: TRBJ2-5
CDR3aa: CASSLALASGGAGTQYF
CDR3nt: TGTGCCAGCAGCTTAGCTTTGGCTAGCGGGGGGGCTGGGACCCAGTACTTC

v_gene: TRBV5-8
d_gene: .
abundance: .
j_gene: TRBJ2-3
CDR3aa: CASSPRTETDTDTQYF
CDR3nt: TGTGCCAGCAGCCCGAGGACAGAAACCGACACAGATACGCAGTATTTT

v_gene: TRBV5-6
d_gene: TRBD2
abundance: .
j_gene: TRBJ2-3
CDR3aa: CASSLGLAGTDTQYF
CDR3nt: TGTGCCAGCAGCTTGGGACTAGCGGGCACAGATACGCAGTATTTT

v_gene: TRBV18
d_gene: .
abundance: .
j_gene: TRBJ1-2
CDR3aa: CASSPPVGRAVSGYTF
CDR3nt: TGTGCCAGCTCACCACCCGTGGGCAGGGCGGTCTCTGGCTACACCTTC

v_gene: TRBV7-2
d_gene: .
abundance: .
j_gene: TRBJ2-1
CDR3aa: CASSFVPSSYNEQFF
CDR3nt: TGTGCCAGCAGCTTTGTTCCTAGCTCCTACAATGAGCAGTTCTTC

v_gene: TRBV10-3
d_gene: .
abundance: .
j_gene: TRBJ1-2
CDR3aa: CAISEYGNYGYTF
CDR3nt: TGTGCCATCAGTGAGTATGGGAACTATGGCTACACCTTC

v_gene: TRBV12-3/TRBV12-4
d_gene: .
abundance: .
j_gene: TRBJ1-4
CDR3aa: CASSPRDNEKLFF
CDR3nt: TGTGCCAGCAGTCCCCGGGATAATGAAAAACTGTTTTTT

v_gene: TRBV5-1
d_gene: TRBD1
abundance: .
j_gene: TRBJ2-7
CDR3aa: CASSFRDRVDEQYF
CDR3nt: TGCGCCAGCAGCTTCCGGGACAGGGTAGACGAGCAGTACTTC

v_gene: TRBV18
d_gene: TRBD1
abundance: .
j_gene: TRBJ1-1
CDR3aa: CASSPSGTDEAFF
CDR3nt: TGTGCCAGCTCACCCAGCGGGACAGACGAAGCTTTCTTT

v_gene: TRBV2
d_gene: TRBD1
abundance: .
j_gene: TRBJ1-6
CDR3aa: CASSEQGQGNSPLHF
CDR3nt: TGTGCCAGCAGTGAACAGGGACAGGGGAATTCACCCCTCCACTTT

v_gene: TRBV2
d_gene: .
abundance: .
j_gene: TRBJ2-7
CDR3aa: CASSEFSYEQYF
CDR3nt: TGTGCCAGCAGTGAATTCTCCTACGAGCAGTACTTC

v_gene: TRBV19
d_gene: TRBD1
abundance: .
j_gene: TRBJ1-4
CDR3aa: CASSMLTGGFYEKLFF
CDR3nt: TGTGCCAGTAGTATGTTAACAGGGGGCTTCTATGAAAAACTGTTTTTT

v_gene: TRBV28
d_gene: .
abundance: once
j_gene: TRBJ1-2
CDR3aa: CATKQGNGYTF
CDR3nt: TGTGCCACCAAACAGGGAAATGGCTACACCTTC

v_gene: TRBV19
d_gene: .
abundance: .
j_gene: TRBJ1-5
CDR3aa: CASREGLPEPQHF
CDR3nt: TGTGCCAGTAGGGAGGGGCTCCCGGAGCCCCAGCATTTT

v_gene: TRBV6-6
d_gene: .
abundance: .
j_gene: TRBJ1-1
CDR3aa: CASSYTGSGTEAFF
CDR3nt: TGTGCCAGCAGTTACACAGGGTCGGGCACTGAAGCTTTCTTT

v_gene: TRBV27
d_gene: .
abundance: .
j_gene: TRBJ1-1
CDR3aa: CASSSRAEAFF
CDR3nt: TGTGCCAGCAGTTCAAGAGCTGAAGCTTTCTTT

v_gene: TRBV7-2
d_gene: .
abundance: .
j_gene: TRBJ1-2
CDR3aa: CASSLGGRDYGYTF
CDR3nt: TGTGCCAGCAGCTTAGGGGGGCGCGACTATGGCTACACCTTC

v_gene: TRBV4-1
d_gene: .
abundance: .
j_gene: TRBJ2-7
CDR3aa: CASSQERRGPGRDYEQYF
CDR3nt: TGCGCCAGCAGCCAAGAGAGGAGGGGTCCGGGTCGGGACTACGAGCAGTACTTC

v_gene: TRBV7-6
d_gene: .
abundance: .
j_gene: TRBJ2-5
CDR3aa: CASSLKETQYF
CDR3nt: TGTGCCAGCAGCTTGAAAGAGACCCAGTACTTC

v_gene: TRBV7-9
d_gene: TRBD2
abundance: .
j_gene: TRBJ2-1
CDR3aa: CASSSFQRDTHNEQFF
CDR3nt: TGTGCCAGCAGCTCCTTCCAGCGGGATACCCACAATGAGCAGTTCTTC

v_gene: TRBV5-6
d_gene: .
abundance: .
j_gene: TRBJ1-2
CDR3aa: CASSFASDYGYTF
CDR3nt: TGTGCCAGCAGCTTCGCCTCAGACTATGGCTACACCTTC

v_gene: TRBV7-8
d_gene: TRBD2
abundance: .
j_gene: TRBJ2-1
CDR3aa: CASSLPGTSAWNEQFF
CDR3nt: TGTGCCAGCAGCTTACCCGGGACTAGCGCGTGGAATGAGCAGTTCTTC

v_gene: TRBV5-4
d_gene: TRBD1
abundance: once
j_gene: TRBJ2-7
CDR3aa: CASSSGQDRYEQYF
CDR3nt: TGTGCCAGCAGCTCCGGACAGGACCGCTACGAGCAGTACTTC

v_gene: TRBV5-1
d_gene: TRBD1
abundance: few
j_gene: TRBJ1-1
CDR3aa: CASSLDPTGFDVFF
CDR3nt: TGCGCCAGCAGCTTGGACCCGACAGGGTTTGATGTTTTCTTT

v_gene: TRBV5-6
d_gene: TRBD1
abundance: .
j_gene: TRBJ1-3
CDR3aa: CASSLVQGAGGNTIYF
CDR3nt: TGTGCCAGCAGCTTGGTACAGGGGGCCGGGGGAAACACCATATATTTT

v_gene: TRBV6-1
d_gene: .
abundance: .
j_gene: TRBJ1-4
CDR3aa: CASRGQQGVGEKLFF
CDR3nt: TGTGCCAGCAGAGGCCAACAGGGTGTAGGTGAAAAACTGTTTTTT

v_gene: TRBV19
d_gene: TRBD2
abundance: .
j_gene: TRBJ2-1
CDR3aa: CASSGLAGGTGAYNEQFF
CDR3nt: TGTGCCAGTAGTGGGCTAGCGGGCGGGACTGGGGCCTACAATGAGCAGTTCTTC

v_gene: TRBV19
d_gene: TRBD2
abundance: .
j_gene: TRBJ2-1
CDR3aa: CASSMSPMRLSGIYNEQFF
CDR3nt: TGTGCCAGTAGTATGTCTCCAATGAGGCTAAGCGGGATCTACAATGAGCAGTTCTTC

v_gene: TRBV6-2/TRBV6-3
d_gene: TRBD2
abundance: .
j_gene: TRBJ2-5
CDR3aa: CASSRLAGLQETQYF
CDR3nt: TGTGCCAGCAGTCGACTAGCGGGGCTACAAGAGACCCAGTACTTC

v_gene: TRBV20-1
d_gene: .
abundance: few
j_gene: TRBJ1-3
CDR3aa: CSASLQGGLNTIYF
CDR3nt: TGCAGTGCTAGTCTGCAGGGTGGTTTGAACACCATATATTTT